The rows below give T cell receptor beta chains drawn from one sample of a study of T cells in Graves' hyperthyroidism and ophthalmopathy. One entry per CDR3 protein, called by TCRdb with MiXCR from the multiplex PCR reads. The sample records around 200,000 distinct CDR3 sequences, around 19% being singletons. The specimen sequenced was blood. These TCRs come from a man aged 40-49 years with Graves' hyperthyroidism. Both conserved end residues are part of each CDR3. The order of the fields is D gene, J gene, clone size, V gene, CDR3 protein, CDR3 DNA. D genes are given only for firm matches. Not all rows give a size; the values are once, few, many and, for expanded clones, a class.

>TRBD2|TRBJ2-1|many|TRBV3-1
CASSQEGGGYNEQFF
TGTGCCAGCAGCCAAGAGGGGGGGGGCTACAATGAGCAGTTCTTC
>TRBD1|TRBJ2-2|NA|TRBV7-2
CASSKIPGGANTGELFF
TGTGCCAGCAGCAAGATCCCAGGGGGCGCCAACACCGGGGAGCTGTTTTTT
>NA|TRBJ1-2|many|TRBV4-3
CASSQDEGYGYTF
TGCGCCAGCAGCCAAGATGAAGGGTATGGCTACACCTTC
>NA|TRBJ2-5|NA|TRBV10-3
CATMETGQMGQETQYF
TGTGCCACCATGGAGACAGGACAGATGGGCCAAGAGACCCAGTACTTC
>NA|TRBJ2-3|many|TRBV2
CASSDIIDTQYF
TGTGCCAGCAGTGACATTATAGATACGCAGTATTTT
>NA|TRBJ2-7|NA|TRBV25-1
CASSHRYYEQYF
TGTGCCAGCAGCCACCGGTACTACGAGCAGTACTTC
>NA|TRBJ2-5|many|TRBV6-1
CASRRGAQETQYF
TGTGCCAGCCGGAGAGGGGCCCAAGAGACCCAGTACTTC
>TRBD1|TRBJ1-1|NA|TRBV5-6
CASSFKTGRLGTEAFF
TGTGCCAGCAGCTTTAAGACAGGGAGACTGGGAACTGAAGCTTTCTTT
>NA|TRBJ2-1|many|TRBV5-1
CASSLGHKDEQFF
TGCGCCAGCAGCTTGGGGCACAAGGATGAGCAGTTCTTC
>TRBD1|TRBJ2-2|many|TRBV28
CASSLRPGTGTGELFF
TGTGCCAGCAGTTTACGTCCCGGGACAGGGACCGGGGAGCTGTTTTTT
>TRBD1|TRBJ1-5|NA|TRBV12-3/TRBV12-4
CASSSDRRGQPQHF
TGTGCCAGCAGCTCGGACAGGCGCGGTCAGCCCCAGCATTTT
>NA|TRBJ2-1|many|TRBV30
CAWRPTGYEQFF
TGTGCCTGGAGGCCTACAGGGTACGAGCAGTTCTTC
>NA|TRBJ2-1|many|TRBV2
CASSDRAYNEQFF
TGTGCCAGCAGTGATAGAGCATACAATGAGCAGTTCTTC
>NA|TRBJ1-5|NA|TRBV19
CASTPGPNQPQHF
TGTGCCAGTACTCCGGGACCCAATCAGCCCCAGCATTTT
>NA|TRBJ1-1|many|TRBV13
CASSSEGTEAFF
TGTGCCAGCAGCTCCGAAGGCACTGAAGCTTTCTTT
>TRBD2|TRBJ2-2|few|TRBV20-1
CSARHGTSDGELFF
TGCAGTGCTAGACATGGGACTAGCGACGGGGAGCTGTTTTTT
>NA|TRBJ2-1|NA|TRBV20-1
CSARDVRSSYNEQFF
TGCAGTGCTAGAGATGTAAGGAGCTCCTACAATGAGCAGTTCTTC
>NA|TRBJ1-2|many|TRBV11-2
CASSLGNSNYGYTF
TGTGCCAGCAGCTTAGGAAATTCTAACTATGGCTACACCTTC
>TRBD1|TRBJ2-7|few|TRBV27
CASSTGTASSYEQYF
TGTGCCAGCAGTACGGGGACAGCGAGCTCCTACGAGCAGTACTTC
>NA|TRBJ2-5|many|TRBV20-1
CSATEGWETQYF
TGCAGTGCTACGGAAGGGTGGGAGACCCAGTACTTC
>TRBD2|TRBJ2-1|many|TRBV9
CASSVQSGTSGNNEQFF
TGTGCCAGCAGCGTCCAATCCGGGACTAGCGGAAACAATGAGCAGTTCTTC
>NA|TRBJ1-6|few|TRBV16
CASSPTQGSGSPLHF
TGTGCCAGCAGCCCTACACAGGGATCGGGTTCACCCCTCCACTTT
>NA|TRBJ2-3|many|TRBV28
CASRGWQSSTDTQYF
TGTGCCAGCAGGGGCTGGCAATCTAGCACAGATACGCAGTATTTT
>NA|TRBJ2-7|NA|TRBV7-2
CASSYLAGFSYEQYF
TGTGCCAGCAGCTACCTGGCGGGGTTCTCCTACGAGCAGTACTTC
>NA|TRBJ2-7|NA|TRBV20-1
CSAGLTGDEQYF
TGCAGTGCCGGACTGACGGGGGACGAGCAGTACTTC
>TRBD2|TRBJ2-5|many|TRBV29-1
CSVEGWGSGDSQYF
TGCAGCGTTGAAGGGTGGGGTAGCGGGGATTCCCAGTACTTC
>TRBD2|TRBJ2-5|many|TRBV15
CATSRDPAQRGRLETQYF
TGTGCCACCAGCAGAGATCCAGCACAGCGGGGGAGGCTAGAGACCCAGTACTTC
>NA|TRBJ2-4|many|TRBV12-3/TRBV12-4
CASSLDVAKNIQYF
TGTGCCAGCAGTTTAGACGTCGCCAAAAACATTCAGTACTTC
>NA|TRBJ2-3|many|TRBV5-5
CASSLADRRNTQYF
TGTGCCAGCAGCTTGGCCGATCGGAGGAATACGCAGTATTTT
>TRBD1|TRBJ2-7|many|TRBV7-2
CASSAQGGPYEQYF
TGTGCCAGCAGCGCACAGGGGGGCCCCTACGAGCAGTACTTC
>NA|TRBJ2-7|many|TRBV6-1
CASSEPGQSEQYF
TGTGCCAGCAGTGAGCCAGGGCAAAGCGAGCAGTACTTC
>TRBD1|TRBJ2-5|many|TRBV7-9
CASSRGQGGQETQYF
TGTGCCAGCAGCCGCGGACAGGGGGGTCAAGAGACCCAGTACTTC
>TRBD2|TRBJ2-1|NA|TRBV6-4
CASSALGLADNEQFF
TGTGCCAGCAGTGCCCTAGGACTAGCGGACAATGAGCAGTTCTTC
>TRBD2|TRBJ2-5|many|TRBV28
CASSFTTSGGLQETQYF
TGTGCCAGCAGTTTCACTACTAGCGGGGGGCTCCAAGAGACCCAGTACTTC
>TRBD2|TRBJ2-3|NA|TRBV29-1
CSVEIAGGTDTQYF
TGCAGCGTTGAAATAGCGGGAGGCACAGATACGCAGTATTTT
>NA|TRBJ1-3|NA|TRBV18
CASSPLVAERSSGNTIYF
TGTGCCAGCTCACCATTGGTCGCAGAAAGATCCTCTGGAAACACCATATATTTT
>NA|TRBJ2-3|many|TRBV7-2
CASSLAGRGDTQYF
TGTGCCAGCAGCTTAGCGGGGCGGGGAGATACGCAGTATTTT
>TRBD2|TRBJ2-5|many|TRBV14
CASSPKSGPGGGTQETQYF
TGTGCCAGCAGCCCGAAGAGTGGCCCGGGCGGGGGAACCCAAGAGACCCAGTACTTC
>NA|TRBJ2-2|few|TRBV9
CASSVGGNTGELFF
TGTGCCAGCAGCGTAGGGGGGAACACCGGGGAGCTGTTTTTT
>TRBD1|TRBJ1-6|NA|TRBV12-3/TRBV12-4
CASSPAGQGDSPLHF
TGTGCCAGCAGTCCCGCGGGACAGGGTGATTCACCCCTCCACTTT
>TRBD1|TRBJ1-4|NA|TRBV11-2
CASNFGQGGGGKLFF
TGTGCCAGCAACTTCGGCCAGGGGGGCGGGGGAAAACTGTTTTTT
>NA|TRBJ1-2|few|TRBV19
CASRGNGYTF
TGTGCCAGTAGGGGAAATGGCTACACCTTC
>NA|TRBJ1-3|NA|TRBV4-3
CASSQASRRSGNTIYF
TGCGCCAGCAGCCAAGCTTCACGTCGCTCTGGAAACACCATATATTTT
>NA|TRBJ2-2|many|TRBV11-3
CASSLGDPGELFF
TGTGCCAGCAGCTTAGGGGACCCCGGGGAGCTGTTTTTT
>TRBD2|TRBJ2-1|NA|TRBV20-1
CSASIRGGRSYNEQFF
TGCAGTGCTAGTATCCGGGGGGGCCGGTCCTACAATGAGCAGTTCTTC
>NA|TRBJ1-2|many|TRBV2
CASSGAGAGYTF
TGTGCCAGCAGTGGGGCCGGGGCTGGCTACACCTTC
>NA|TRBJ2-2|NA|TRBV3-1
CASSPQGGTAVTGELFF
TGTGCCAGCAGCCCCCAGGGGGGGACAGCCGTCACCGGGGAGCTGTTTTTT
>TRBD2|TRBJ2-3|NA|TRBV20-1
CSALLAGLGDTQYF
TGCAGTGCCCTACTAGCGGGATTGGGAGATACGCAGTATTTT
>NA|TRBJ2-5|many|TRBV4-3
CASSQEADSFQETQYF
TGCGCCAGCAGCCAAGAAGCGGACAGCTTCCAAGAGACCCAGTACTTC
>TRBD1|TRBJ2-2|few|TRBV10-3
CAIRNDRVDTGELFF
TGTGCCATCAGGAACGACAGGGTGGACACCGGGGAGCTGTTTTTT
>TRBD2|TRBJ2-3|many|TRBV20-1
CSARDNWGGSTDTQYF
TGCAGTGCTAGAGATAATTGGGGGGGTAGCACAGATACGCAGTATTTT